The 23 T cell receptor beta chains below all came from one sample that was sequenced in a study of T cells in tuberculosis. The sample's time point: new active TB diagnosis, blood taken before or within 7 days of starting treatment. The data were produced by immunoSEQ multiplex PCR, yet TCRdb's version contains in-frame clones alone and is incomplete. There are around 49,000 clones in the sample; roughly 96% occur only once, and approximately 1.5% lies in the top ten. This specimen consisted of PBMCs, obtained at tuberculosis diagnosis. Receptors originate from an adult with tuberculosis.

The rearrangement links TRBV30 to TRBJ2-5; D remains unclear. The CDR3 covers 11 residues. Germline V gene lookup returns CDR1 GTSNPN and CDR2 SVGIG (reference sequence). The V end lost 0 bases, the J end lost 5 bases, and 4 bases lay between the germline ends. In DNA form, the CDR3 reads TGTGCCTGGAGTGTACTGGAGACCCAGTACTTC. This sequence encodes CAWSVLETQYF.

The CDR3 loop is CASYRGRASTDTQYF. The CDR3 DNA follows: TGTGCCAGTTATCGAGGGAGGGCTAGCACAGATACGCAGTATTTT. The chain carries TRBV27 and TRBJ2-3; 7 bases agree with TRBD2. The CDR3 consists of 15 residues. CDR1 and CDR2 from the germline V gene are MNHEY and SMNVEV (reference sequence). J was trimmed by 0 bases and V by 9 bases; bases with no gene match: 9.

In its sample, this clone was seen once. V is TRBV5-6 and J is TRBJ2-1, with TRBD2 as a possible D gene (6 bases). V dropped 0 bases and J dropped 1 base, with 11 bases sitting between them. This CDR3 has 16 residues. The germline V gene encodes CDR1 SGHDT and CDR2 YYEEEE. The CDR3 loop reads CASSLEVGRSYNEQFF. CDR3 coding DNA: TGTGCCAGCAGCTTGGAGGTGGGGAGGTCCTACAATGAGCAGTTCTTC.

V and J are TRBV7-2 and TRBJ2-2; perhaps TRBD2 as D (6 bases). Germline lookup yields CDR1 SGHTA and CDR2 FQGNSA. The CDR3 is 17 amino acids. V gave up 1 base and J gave up 0 bases, with 12 bases separating them. CDR3 nucleotide sequence: TGTGCCAGCAGCTTAGATGCGGGACTTGCGAACACCGGGGAGCTGTTTTTT. Its protein product is CASSLDAGLANTGELFF.

DNA of the CDR3: TGTGCCAGCAAAGACAGGGACGGTCAGCCCCAGCATTTT. It codes for CASKDRDGQPQHF. The V call is TRBV19, the J call TRBJ1-5, with 7 bases fitting TRBD1. This CDR3 comprises 13 residues. Germline V gene data show CDR1 as LNHDA and CDR2 as SQIVND (reference sequence). V gave up 9 bases and J gave up 6 bases; unmatched junction bases: 8.

This clone has a single count. This chain connects TRBV28 to TRBJ1-5; D is undetermined. Germline-derived CDR1 and CDR2 are MDHEN and SYDVKM. The CDR3 is made up of 14 amino acids. Trimming left V 3 bases short and J 6 bases short, with 12 bases between. CDR3 DNA: TGTGCCAGCAGTTTCTCCGGGAATGCTCAGCCCCAGCATTTT. It codes for CASSFSGNAQPQHF.

The rearrangement links TRBV14 to TRBJ1-5; D ambiguous. From germline, CDR1 is SGHDN and CDR2 FVKESK. The germline V and J ends were trimmed by 2 bases and 2 bases, with 13 bases remaining between them. This CDR3 has 16 amino acids. The CDR3 here is CASSQIRVGGNQPQHF. As DNA, the CDR3 is TGTGCCAGCAGCCAAATAAGGGTCGGGGGCAATCAGCCCCAGCATTTT.

CDR3 DNA: TGCAGCGTTTTAGCGGGGGTCAGAGGGCCCTCTGGAAACACCATATATTTT. This translates into CSVLAGVRGPSGNTIYF. The J gene is TRBJ1-3, the V gene TRBV29-1; tentative D call: TRBD1 (5 bases). Germline V CDR1 and CDR2: SQVTM, ANQGSEA. Trimming left V 5 bases short and J 0 bases short, with 20 bases between. The CDR3 covers 17 residues.

The J gene is TRBJ1-1, the V gene TRBV6-6; TRBD1 matches 9 bases. J was trimmed by 9 bases and V by 0 bases; bases with no gene match: 11. CDR1 MNHNY and CDR2 SVGAGI come from the germline V gene (reference sequence). CDR3 length: 16 residues. The CDR3 nucleotides are TGTGCCAGCAGTTACTCGACCACAGGGGGCTTGGTGAAAGCTTTCTTT. It yields the protein CASSYSTTGGLVKAFF.

The gene calls are TRBV9 and TRBJ2-1, with D perhaps matching TRBD2 (6 bases). V gave up 0 bases and J gave up 8 bases, with 21 bases separating them. The CDR3 contains 17 residues. The V gene's germline CDR1 is SGDLS and CDR2 YYNGEE. The CDR3 sequence: CASSVGGTAIYVHEQFF. CDR3 nucleotide sequence: TGTGCCAGCAGCGTAGGCGGGACCGCAATATACGTCCATGAGCAGTTCTTC.

V and J are TRBV6-5 and TRBJ2-1; 8 nucleotides match TRBD2. This CDR3 region has 15 residues. Germline CDR1 MNHEY, CDR2 SVGAGI. The V gene end was trimmed by 6 bases and the J gene end by 6 bases; junction bases not matched to a gene: 10. The CDR3, as DNA: TGTGCCAGCAGACCCCAGCGGGAGAACTTCAATGAGCAGTTCTTC. Translating it yields CASRPQRENFNEQFF.

The J gene is TRBJ2-2, the V gene TRBV6-5; D might be TRBD1 (5 bases). The V end lost 6 bases, the J end lost 7 bases, and 12 bases lay between the germline ends. From germline, CDR1 is MNHEY and CDR2 SVGAGI. This CDR3 contains 13 residues. For the CDR3, the DNA is TGTGCCAGCAGACTCGACAGCCTCGGGGAGCTGTTTTTT. It codes for CASRLDSLGELFF.

V and J are TRBV5-1 and TRBJ2-7; TRBD1 agrees at 8 bases. With 3 bases clipped from V and 3 bases from J, the junction kept 8 bases outside the gene matches. The CDR3 loop spans 15 amino acids. CDR1 and CDR2 (germline): SGHRS, YFSETQ. The CDR3 DNA is TGCGCCAGCAGCTCGGCAGGGGGCCAGTTCTACGAGCAGTACTTC. This translates into CASSSAGGQFYEQYF.

V gene TRBV2 combines with J gene TRBJ1-2, with 7 bases lining up with TRBD1. Germline values: CDR1 SNHLY, CDR2 FYNNEI. CDR3 size: 12 residues. Trimming removed 8 bases from V and 5 bases from J; junction bases left unmatched: 5. This CDR3 reads CASSGTEYGYTF. The CDR3 DNA is TGTGCCAGCTCGGGGACAGAGTATGGCTACACCTTC.

The CDR3 region is CASSPSTGSGNTIYF. The CDR3 DNA follows: TGTGCCAGCTCTCCTTCGACAGGGTCTGGAAACACCATATATTTT. This chain links TRBV18 with TRBJ1-3, with TRBD1 identical over 7 bases. With V trimmed by 6 bases and J by 1 base, 6 bases remained unmatched. Germline V CDR1 and CDR2: KGHSH, LQKENI. This CDR3 has 15 residues.

V and J are TRBV29-1 and TRBJ1-2; 7 bases line up with TRBD1. This CDR3 region has 13 residues. Unmatched junction bases numbered 12, after V lost 6 bases and J lost 8 bases. Germline V gives CDR1 SQVTM, CDR2 ANQGSEA. The CDR3: CSVTSDRYLGYTF. The CDR3 region has the DNA TGCAGCGTCACCTCGGACAGGTATCTCGGCTACACCTTC.

The chain joins TRBV6-6 to TRBJ2-2, with TRBD1 matching 10 bases. CDR1 is MNHNY and CDR2 is SVGAGI in the germline V gene (reference sequence). Losses at the gene ends were 6 bases for V and 4 bases for J; bases not matched to a gene: 8. The CDR3 spans 16 residues. The CDR3 region is CASSSGTGVFTGELFF. DNA for the CDR3: TGTGCCAGCAGCTCCGGGACAGGGGTATTCACCGGGGAGCTGTTTTTT.

The CDR3 region has the DNA TGTGCCAGCAGCATAAACTCGGGACATTTACGGAATGGCTACACCTTC. It specifies CASSINSGHLRNGYTF. J is TRBJ1-2 and V is TRBV5-6; weak D call: TRBD1 (6 bases). Looked up from germline, CDR1 is SGHDT and CDR2 is YYEEEE. The V end lost 4 bases, the J end lost 6 bases, and 22 bases lay between the germline ends. This CDR3 spans 16 amino acids.

The chain has TRBV11-3 and TRBJ2-4, with 15 bases identical to TRBD2. Germline values: CDR1 SGHNT, CDR2 YENEEA. The length of the CDR3 is 18 residues. With V trimmed by 5 bases and J by 0 bases, 5 bases remained unmatched. CDR3 nucleotide sequence: TGTGCCAGCAGCCCTGGACTAGCGGGAGGGATAGCCAAAAACATTCAGTACTTC. This codes for CASSPGLAGGIAKNIQYF.

The chain employs TRBV4-3 and TRBJ2-5, with D possibly matching TRBD2 (6 bases). CDR1 LGHNA and CDR2 YSLEER come from the germline V gene. This CDR3 contains 17 residues. Trimming left V 0 bases short and J 1 base short, with 15 bases between. The CDR3 DNA reads TGCGCCAGCAGCCAAGACTACGGGAGCGGGTTCCAAGAGACCCAGTACTTC. Its translation: CASSQDYGSGFQETQYF.

The rearrangement joins TRBV27 to TRBJ2-1; 15 nucleotides match TRBD2. The CDR3 has 13 amino acids. CDR1 MNHEY and CDR2 SMNVEV come from the germline V gene (reference sequence). Trimming took 5 bases from V and 14 from J; bases not matched to a gene: 4. For the CDR3, the DNA is TGTGCCAGCAGTAGGACTAGCGGGAGGGCCGAGTTCTTC. Its protein product is CASSRTSGRAEFF.

The rearrangement links TRBV7-6 to TRBJ1-2, with 11 bases fitting TRBD1. The length of the CDR3 is 15 residues. The junction had 5 bases not matched to a gene; V was cut back by 1 base and J by 7 bases. Germline V gene sequence: CDR1 SGHVS, CDR2 FNYEAQ. The CDR3 region is CASSLDGQGALGYTF. The CDR3 DNA is TGTGCCAGCAGCTTAGACGGACAGGGGGCTCTTGGCTACACCTTC.

The rearrangement links TRBV11-2 to TRBJ1-2, with 10 nucleotides matching TRBD1. After removal of 7 bases from V and 3 bases from J, the junction contained 11 bases not matched to a gene. The CDR3 is 16 amino acids. Per germline, CDR1 SGHAT and CDR2 FQNNGV. Written as DNA, the CDR3 is TGTGCCAGCACCTCCCACTTAGGGACAGGGGACTATGGCTACACCTTC. Its protein is CASTSHLGTGDYGYTF. The full variable domain, rest sourced from reference TRBV11-2 and TRBJ1-2, is EAGVAQSPRYKIIEKRQSVAFWCNPISGHATLYWYQQILGQGPKLLIQFQNNGVVDDSQLPKDRFSAERLKGVDSTLKIQPAKLEDSAVYLCASTSHLGTGDYGYTFGSGTRLTVV.